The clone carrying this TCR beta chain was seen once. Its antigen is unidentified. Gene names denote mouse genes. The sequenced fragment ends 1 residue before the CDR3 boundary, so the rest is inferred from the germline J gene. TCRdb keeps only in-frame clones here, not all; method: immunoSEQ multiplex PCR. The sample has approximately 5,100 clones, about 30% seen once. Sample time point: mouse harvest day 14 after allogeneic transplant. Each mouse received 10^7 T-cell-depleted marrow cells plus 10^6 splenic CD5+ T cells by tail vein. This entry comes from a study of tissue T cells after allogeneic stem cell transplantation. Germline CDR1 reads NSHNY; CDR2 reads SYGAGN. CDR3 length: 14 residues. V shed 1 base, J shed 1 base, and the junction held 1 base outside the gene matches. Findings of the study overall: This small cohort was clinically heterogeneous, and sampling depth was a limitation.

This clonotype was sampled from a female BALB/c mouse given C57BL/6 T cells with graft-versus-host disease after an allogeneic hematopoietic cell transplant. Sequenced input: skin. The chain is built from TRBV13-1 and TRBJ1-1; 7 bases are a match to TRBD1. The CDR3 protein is CASSDWTGNTEVFF. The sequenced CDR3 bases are TGTGCCAGCAGTGATTGGACAGGGAACACAGAAGTCTTC.